Here is one T cell receptor (beta chain) with its context. Its antigen is still unknown. Its ends do not fully match the called genes, so a read error is possible. The data derive from a study of tumor-infiltrating lymphocytes in primary liver carcinoma. This CDR3 is built from 15 residues. Germline loops: CDR1 MDHEN, CDR2 SYDVKM. Without any cell sorting, roughly 20-32 mg of bulk tissue yielded co-extracted RNA and DNA. The authors sampled five separate regions per tumor. A constant-region primer primed TCR beta cDNA synthesis from 450 to 550 ng of total RNA. Three nested multiplex PCR rounds, a slightly modified ARM-PCR, produced the libraries for TCR beta. The opening two PCR rounds, about 10 cycles each, paired TRBV1-TRBV30 forward primers with a C-beta reverse primer. TCRdb fed the multiplex PCR reads into MiXCR, producing one record per CDR3 protein. The profile covers more than 55,000 distinct CDR3 sequences, with roughly 70% appearing a single time and roughly three fifths taken by the ten largest.

Study-level results: Tumors significantly exceeded blood in top-250-clone fraction (p = 0.039). All five tumor regions shared only about 8-25% of top clones.

This receptor was identified in a middle-aged man with primary liver carcinoma and hepatitis B virus infection. This chain connects TRBV28 to TRBJ1-6, with TRBD1 matching 7 bases. What was sequenced was liver tumor tissue from sampling region 2. Described subset: tumor region T2, inferior pole. The CDR3 sequence: CTSSIPGTVNSPLHF. The CDR3 region has the DNA TGTACCAGCAGTATCCCCGGGACAGTGAATTCACCCCTCCACTTT.